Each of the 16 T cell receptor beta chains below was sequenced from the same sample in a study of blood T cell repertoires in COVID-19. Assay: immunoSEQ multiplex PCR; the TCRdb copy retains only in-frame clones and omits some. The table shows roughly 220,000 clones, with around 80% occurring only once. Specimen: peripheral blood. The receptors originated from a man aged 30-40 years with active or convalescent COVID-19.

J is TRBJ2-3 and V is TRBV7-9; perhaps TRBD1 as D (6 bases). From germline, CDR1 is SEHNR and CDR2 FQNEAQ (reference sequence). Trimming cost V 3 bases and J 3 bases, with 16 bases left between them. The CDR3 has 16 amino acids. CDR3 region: CASSFPRTARTDTQYF. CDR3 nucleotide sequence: TGTGCCAGCAGCTTCCCCCGGACAGCGAGGACAGATACGCAGTATTTT.

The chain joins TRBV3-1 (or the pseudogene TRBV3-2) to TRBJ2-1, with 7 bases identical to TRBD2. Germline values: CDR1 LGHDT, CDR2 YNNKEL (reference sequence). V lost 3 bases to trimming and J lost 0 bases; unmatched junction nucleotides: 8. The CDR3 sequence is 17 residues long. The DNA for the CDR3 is TGTGCCAGCAGCCATGTGGGGGAGGGAAGCTCCTACAATGAGCAGTTCTTC. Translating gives CASSHVGEGSSYNEQFF.

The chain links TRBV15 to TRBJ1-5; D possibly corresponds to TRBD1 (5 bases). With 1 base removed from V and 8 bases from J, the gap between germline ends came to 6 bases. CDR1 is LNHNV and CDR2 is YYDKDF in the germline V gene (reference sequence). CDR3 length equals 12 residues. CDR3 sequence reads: CATSRAGEPQHF. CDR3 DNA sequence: TGTGCCACCAGCAGAGCGGGGGAGCCCCAGCATTTT.

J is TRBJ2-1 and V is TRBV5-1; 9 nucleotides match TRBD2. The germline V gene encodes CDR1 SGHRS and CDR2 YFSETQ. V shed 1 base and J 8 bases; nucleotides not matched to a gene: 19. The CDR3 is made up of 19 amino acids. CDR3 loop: CASSLTPRGSSGGPDEQFF. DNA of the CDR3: TGCGCCAGCAGCTTGACCCCCAGAGGGAGTAGCGGGGGACCCGATGAGCAGTTCTTC.

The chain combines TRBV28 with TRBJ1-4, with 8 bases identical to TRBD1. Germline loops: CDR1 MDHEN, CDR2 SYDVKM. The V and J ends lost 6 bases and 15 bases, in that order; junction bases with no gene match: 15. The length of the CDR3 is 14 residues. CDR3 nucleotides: TGTGCCAGCAGCCCTCTTGGACAGGGAGACTATATGTTTTTT. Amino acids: CASSPLGQGDYMFF.

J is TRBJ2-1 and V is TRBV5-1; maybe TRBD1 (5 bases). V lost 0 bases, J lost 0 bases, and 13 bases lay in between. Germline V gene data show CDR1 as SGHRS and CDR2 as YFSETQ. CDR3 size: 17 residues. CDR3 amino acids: CASSLGLGASSYNEQFF. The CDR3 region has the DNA TGCGCCAGCAGCTTGGGACTTGGGGCTAGCTCCTACAATGAGCAGTTCTTC. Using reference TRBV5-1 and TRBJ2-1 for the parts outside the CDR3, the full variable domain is KAGVTQTPRYLIKTRGQQVTLSCSPISGHRSVSWYQQTPGQGLQFLFEYFSETQRNKGNFPGRFSGRQFSNSRSEMNVSTLELGDSALYLCASSLGLGASSYNEQFFGPGTRLTVL.

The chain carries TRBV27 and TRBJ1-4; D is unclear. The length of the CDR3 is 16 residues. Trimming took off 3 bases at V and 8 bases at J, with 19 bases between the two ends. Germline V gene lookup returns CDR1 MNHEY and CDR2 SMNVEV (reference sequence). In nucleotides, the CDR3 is TGTGCCAGCAGTTTGGGCCGCGGGCAGTTTAGGGAAAAACTGTTTTTT. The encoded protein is CASSLGRGQFREKLFF.

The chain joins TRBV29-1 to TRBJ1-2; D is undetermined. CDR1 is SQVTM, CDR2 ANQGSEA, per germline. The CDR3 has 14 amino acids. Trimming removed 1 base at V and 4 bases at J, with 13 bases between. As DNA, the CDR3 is TGCAGCGTTGAAGCATCGGGTTCTGGCTATGGCTACACCTTC. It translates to CSVEASGSGYGYTF. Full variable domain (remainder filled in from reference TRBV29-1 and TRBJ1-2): SAVISQKPSRDICQRGTSLTIQCQVDSQVTMMFWYRQQPGQSLTLIATANQGSEATYESGFVIDKFPISRPNLTFSTLTVSNMSPEDSSIYLCSVEASGSGYGYTFGSGTRLTVV.

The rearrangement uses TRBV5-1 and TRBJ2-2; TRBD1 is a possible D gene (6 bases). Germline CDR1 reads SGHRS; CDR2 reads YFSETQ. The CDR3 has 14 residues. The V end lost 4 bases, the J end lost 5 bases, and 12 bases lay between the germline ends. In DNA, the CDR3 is TGCGCCAGCAGCCTCAACAGGGATACCGGGGAGCTGTTTTTT. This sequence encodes CASSLNRDTGELFF.

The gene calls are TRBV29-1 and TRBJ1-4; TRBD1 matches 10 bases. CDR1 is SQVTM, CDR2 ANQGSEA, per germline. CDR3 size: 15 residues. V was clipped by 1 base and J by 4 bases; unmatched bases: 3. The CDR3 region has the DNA TGCAGCGTTGAAGCGACAGGGGGCTTTAATGAAAAACTGTTTTTT. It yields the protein CSVEATGGFNEKLFF.

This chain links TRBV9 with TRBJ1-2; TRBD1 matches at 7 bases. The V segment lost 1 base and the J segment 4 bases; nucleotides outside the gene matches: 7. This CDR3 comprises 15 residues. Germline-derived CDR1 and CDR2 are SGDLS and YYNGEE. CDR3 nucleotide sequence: TGTGCCAGCAGCGTAACCGGGGGACAGACCTATGGCTACACCTTC. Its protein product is CASSVTGGQTYGYTF.

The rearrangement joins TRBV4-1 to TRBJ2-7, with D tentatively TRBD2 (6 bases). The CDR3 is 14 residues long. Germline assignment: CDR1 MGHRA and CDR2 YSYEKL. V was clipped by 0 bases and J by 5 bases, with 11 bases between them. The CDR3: CASSQERRGHEQYF. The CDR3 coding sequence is TGCGCCAGCAGCCAAGAGAGGAGGGGCCACGAGCAGTACTTC.

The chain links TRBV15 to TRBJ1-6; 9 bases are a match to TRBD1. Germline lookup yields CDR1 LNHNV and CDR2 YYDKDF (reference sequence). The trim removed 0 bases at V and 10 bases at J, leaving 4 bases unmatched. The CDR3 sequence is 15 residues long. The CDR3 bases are TGTGCCACCAGCAGAGATAGGGACAGGGTGTCACCCCTCCACTTT. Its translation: CATSRDRDRVSPLHF.

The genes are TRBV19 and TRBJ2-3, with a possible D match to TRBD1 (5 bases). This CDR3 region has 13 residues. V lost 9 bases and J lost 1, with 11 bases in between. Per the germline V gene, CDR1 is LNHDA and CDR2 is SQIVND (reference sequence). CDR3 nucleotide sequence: TGTGCCAGCACTCTAGGGGGCACAGATACGCAGTATTTT. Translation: CASTLGGTDTQYF.

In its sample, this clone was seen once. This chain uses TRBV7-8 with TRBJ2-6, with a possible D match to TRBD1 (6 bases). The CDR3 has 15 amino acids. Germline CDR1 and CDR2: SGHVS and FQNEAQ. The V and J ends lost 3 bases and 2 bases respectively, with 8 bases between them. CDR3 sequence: CASSFYRAGANVLTF. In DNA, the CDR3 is TGTGCCAGCAGCTTCTACAGGGCTGGGGCCAACGTCCTGACTTTC.

CDR3 amino acids: CASSLLAASPLHF. CDR3 sequence (DNA): TGTGCCAGCAGCTTGTTAGCGGCTTCACCCCTCCACTTT. The V and J genes are TRBV5-5 and TRBJ1-6, with D unclear. V dropped 1 base and J dropped 9 bases, with 8 bases sitting between them. This CDR3 region has 13 residues. CDR1 and CDR2 (germline): SGHKS, YYEKEE (reference sequence). Full variable domain (outside the CDR3, taken from reference TRBV5-5 and TRBJ1-6): DAGVTQSPTHLIKTRGQQVTLRCSPISGHKSVSWYQQVLGQGPQFIFQYYEKEERGRGNFPDRFSARQFPNYSSELNVNALLLGDSALYLCASSLLAASPLHFGNGTRLTVT.